Shown below are 19 T cell receptor beta chains from a single sample sequenced in a study of identical twins. TCRdb processed the 5' RACE reads anew with MiXCR; each CDR3 protein has one entry. The sample holds about 690,000 distinct CDR3 sequences, 6.1% seen once. The material sequenced was naive T cells sorted from blood. The receptors here all came from a young man in good health.

The J gene is TRBJ1-2, the V gene TRBV12-3 or TRBV12-4; tentatively, D is TRBD1 (6 bases). The CDR3 runs 12 residues. The ends were cut back, 8 bases at V and 1 base at J, with 8 bases in the middle. The CDR3 coding sequence is TGTGCCAGCTCAGGGGTTAACTATGGCTACACCTTC. Protein product: CASSGVNYGYTF.

This clonotype was counted ten times or more. The V gene is TRBV20-1, the J gene TRBJ2-1; 10 bases line up with TRBD1. The CDR3 runs 15 residues. The J segment lost 7 bases and the V segment lost 6 bases, leaving 12 bases of the junction unmatched. Per germline, CDR1 DFQATT and CDR2 SNEGSKA (reference sequence). The CDR3 loop is CSAQARDRGGNEQFF. In nucleotides, the CDR3 is TGCAGTGCCCAGGCCCGGGACAGGGGAGGGAATGAGCAGTTCTTC.

This clonotype occurred a few times. The V gene is TRBV12-3 or TRBV12-4, the J gene TRBJ2-7, with 10 nucleotides matching TRBD1. Trimming removed 6 bases from V and 6 bases from J; junction bases left unmatched: 5. The CDR3 sequence is 13 residues long. This CDR3 is CASRWTGGLEQYF. CDR3 sequence (DNA): TGTGCCAGCAGATGGACAGGGGGACTCGAGCAGTACTTC.

The chain carries TRBV18 and TRBJ2-7, with 10 bases lining up with TRBD2. V lost 3 bases, J lost 7 bases, and 9 bases stayed unmatched. Germline loops: CDR1 KGHSH, CDR2 LQKENI. The CDR3 loop spans 15 amino acids. The CDR3 coding sequence is TGTGCCAGCTCACCCCGACTAGCGGGCGGACCTGAGCAGTACTTC. Amino acid sequence: CASSPRLAGGPEQYF.

The table lists this clonotype with many counts. V and J are TRBV12-3 or TRBV12-4 and TRBJ1-6, with 7 bases fitting TRBD1. V shed 3 bases, J shed 10 bases, and the junction held 6 bases outside the gene matches. The CDR3 extends over 14 amino acids. The CDR3 loop reads CASSFGTAISPLHF. Here the CDR3 DNA reads TGTGCCAGCAGTTTCGGGACAGCAATCTCACCCCTCCACTTT.

This clonotype was observed at least ten times. This rearrangement joins TRBV28 to TRBJ1-1; D gene ambiguous. The ends were cut back, 4 bases at V and 3 bases at J, with 9 bases in the middle. Germline V CDR1 and CDR2: MDHEN, SYDVKM. There are 13 residues in the CDR3. CDR3 protein: CASSSQRYTEAFF. CDR3 bases: TGTGCCAGCAGTTCGCAGAGATACACTGAAGCTTTCTTT.

This clonotype was recorded many times. The CDR3 is CATSRGQTKSTDTQYF. The CDR3 DNA sequence: TGTGCCACCAGCAGAGGACAGACAAAAAGCACAGATACGCAGTATTTT. The V and J genes are TRBV15 and TRBJ2-3; D might be TRBD1 (5 bases). This CDR3 spans 16 amino acids. Germline V CDR1 and CDR2: LNHNV, YYDKDF (reference sequence). The V and J ends lost 1 base and 0 bases respectively, with 11 bases between them.

This clonotype was observed many times. The gene calls are TRBV20-1 and TRBJ1-6; possible D gene TRBD1, 6 bases. Between the trimmed V and J ends, which lost 0 bases and 13 bases, there was a span of 10 bases. Germline CDR1 is DFQATT and CDR2 is SNEGSKA (reference sequence). This CDR3 is built from 12 residues. The CDR3 DNA is TGCAGTGCTAGAGACGGGACAAGTCCCCTCCACTTT. As protein: CSARDGTSPLHF.

The gene calls are TRBV12-3 or TRBV12-4 and TRBJ1-5, with no clear D. The CDR3 covers 16 residues. V was trimmed by 5 bases and J by 1 base, leaving 15 bases between them. For the CDR3, the DNA is TGTGCCAGCAGTCCATCCTCCGGGAACAGCAATCAGCCCCAGCATTTT. It encodes CASSPSSGNSNQPQHF.

In this sample, this clonotype turned up many times. The chain employs TRBV4-3 and TRBJ2-1; TRBD1 aligns across 7 bases. The CDR3 extends over 15 amino acids. CDR1 and CDR2 from the germline V gene are LGHNA and YSLEER. Trimming at V came to 0 bases and at J to 7 bases, leaving 6 bases not matched to a gene. CDR3 protein: CASSQERSTGNEQFF. Here the CDR3 DNA reads TGCGCCAGCAGCCAAGAGCGGTCGACAGGGAATGAGCAGTTCTTC.

This clonotype was counted many times. J is TRBJ2-1 and V is TRBV7-2; 7 nucleotides line up with TRBD2. CDR1 SGHTA and CDR2 FQGNSA come from the germline V gene. After removal of 4 bases from V and 8 bases from J, the junction contained 8 bases not matched to a gene. CDR3 length: 14 residues. Here the CDR3 DNA reads TGTGCCAGCAGCTACGGCGGGAGATTCGATGAGCAGTTCTTC. It codes for CASSYGGRFDEQFF.

This clonotype came up many times. The chain carries TRBV20-1 and TRBJ2-5, with 13 bases lining up with TRBD2. Germline V gives CDR1 DFQATT, CDR2 SNEGSKA (reference sequence). J gave up 5 bases and V 3 bases, and 9 bases lay outside the gene matches. CDR3 length: 16 residues. The CDR3 sequence: CSASLTSGRRGETQYF. CDR3 DNA: TGCAGTGCTAGCCTGACTAGCGGGAGGCGAGGGGAGACCCAGTACTTC.

This clonotype was observed many times. This chain connects TRBV20-1 to TRBJ2-1; D is ambiguous. V gave up 3 bases and J gave up 0 bases, with 9 bases separating them. The CDR3 has 14 residues. The germline gives CDR1 DFQATT, CDR2 SNEGSKA (reference sequence). CDR3 amino acids: CSARSVTSYNEQFF. For the CDR3, the DNA is TGCAGTGCTAGGAGCGTAACCTCCTACAATGAGCAGTTCTTC.

The V and J genes are TRBV6-1 and TRBJ2-2; 9 bases are a match to TRBD2. The CDR3 length is 15 residues. The germline gives CDR1 MNHNS, CDR2 SASEGT. The V gene end was trimmed by 1 base and the J gene end by 6 bases; junction bases not matched to a gene: 3. This chain's CDR3 is CASSEGGRAAGELFF. CDR3 nucleotide sequence: TGTGCCAGCAGTGAAGGCGGGAGGGCAGCCGGGGAGCTGTTTTTT.

The J gene is TRBJ1-1, the V gene TRBV12-3 or TRBV12-4; a weak D match, TRBD1 (5 bases). Trimming took 3 bases from V and 11 from J, leaving 16 bases between them. The CDR3 is made up of 13 amino acids. This chain's CDR3 is CASSLGGAITAFF. DNA for the CDR3: TGTGCCAGCAGTTTGGGAGGGGCGATTACCGCTTTCTTT.

The chain carries TRBV5-5 and TRBJ2-7; maybe TRBD2 (5 bases). The germline V and J ends were trimmed by 0 bases and 2 bases, with 9 bases remaining between them. The CDR3 spans 14 residues. Germline CDR1 reads SGHKS; CDR2 reads YYEKEE (reference sequence). The CDR3 is CASSLGEGTYEQYV. CDR3 in DNA: TGTGCCAGCAGCTTGGGAGAGGGTACCTACGAGCAGTACGTC.

This clonotype was counted many times. This chain uses TRBV20-1 with TRBJ1-1; D possibly corresponds to TRBD1 (6 bases). Deletions cut 2 bases from V and 4 bases from J, with 17 bases between. This CDR3 region has 15 residues. Germline CDR1 and CDR2: DFQATT and SNEGSKA (reference sequence). The CDR3 here is CSARRSGGEGTEAFF. Here the CDR3 DNA reads TGCAGTGCTAGAAGATCGGGGGGCGAAGGCACTGAAGCTTTCTTT.

This clonotype was found a few times. The chain employs TRBV7-2 and TRBJ1-1; D possibly corresponds to TRBD1 (6 bases). V lost 1 base and J lost 4, with 13 bases in between. This CDR3 contains 15 residues. CDR1 SGHTA and CDR2 FQGNSA come from the germline V gene. CDR3 bases: TGTGCCAGCAGCTTAGATCGGGCAGGGGCCACTGAAGCTTTCTTT. Translating it yields CASSLDRAGATEAFF.

This clonotype turned up a few times. The CDR3 coding sequence is TGTGCCAGCAGCCAAGCAGGGGGGACAGGGGGCTTCAATGAGCAGTTCTTC. This translates into CASSQAGGTGGFNEQFF. The chain carries TRBV3-1 and TRBJ2-1, with 12 bases aligning to TRBD1. CDR3 length: 17 amino acids. Germline V CDR1 and CDR2: LGHDT, YNNKEL (reference sequence). The V gene end was trimmed by 1 base and the J gene end by 6 bases; junction bases not matched to a gene: 7.